This TCR beta chain was documented in a study of T cells after somatic rescue of genetic block. TCRdb keeps only in-frame clones here, not all; method: immunoSEQ multiplex PCR. The sample contains about 88,000 clones, around 89% of which appear only once. Between the trimmed V and J ends, which lost 1 base and 3 bases, there was a span of 7 bases. This CDR3 has 15 residues. The germline V gene encodes CDR1 SEHNR and CDR2 FQNEAQ (reference sequence). The TCR sequence derives from a woman between 18 and 30 years old. The rearrangement links TRBV7-9 to TRBJ2-6, with D unclear. The sample was peripheral blood mononuclear cells (PBMCs). The CDR3 coding sequence is TGTGCCAGCAGCTTAGGTTTATATGGGGCCAACGTCCTGACTTTC. As protein: CASSLGLYGANVLTF.